This is a list of T cell receptor beta chains from one sample in a study of blood T cell repertoires in COVID-19. Sequenced by immunoSEQ multiplex PCR; TCRdb stores in-frame clones only, minus some. The repertoire consists of around 240,000 clones, with approximately 84% occurring once and the leading ten covering about 3.1%. Sequencing input: peripheral blood. These receptors all stem from a woman aged 25-40 years who had recovered from COVID-19. Each CDR3 is given with its conserved first and last residue. The order of the fields is D gene, V gene, clone size, J gene, CDR3 protein, CDR3 DNA. D genes are given only for firm matches. Clone sizes are given selectively: once, few, many, or a class where the clone is expanded.

D: .
V: TRBV14
size: .
J: TRBJ2-2
CDR3: CASSQEARKAALWNYTGELFF
DNA: TGTGCCAGCAGCCAAGAAGCTCGGAAAGCGGCATTGTGGAATTACACCGGGGAGCTGTTTTTT

D: TRBD1
V: TRBV29-1
size: .
J: TRBJ2-7
CDR3: CSVEVEVGTGGPRGIYEQYF
DNA: TGCAGCGTTGAAGTCGAGGTTGGGACAGGGGGACCACGGGGGATCTACGAGCAGTACTTC

D: .
V: TRBV3-1/TRBV3-2
size: few
J: TRBJ2-5
CDR3: CASSRGWEAQYF
DNA: TGTGCCAGCAGCCGGGGCTGGGAGGCCCAGTACTTC

D: .
V: TRBV19
size: .
J: TRBJ1-4
CDR3: CASIRLSRGEKLFF
DNA: TGTGCCAGTATCAGGCTTTCCCGGGGAGAAAAACTGTTTTTT

D: .
V: TRBV10-2
size: .
J: TRBJ2-7
CDR3: CASRVTGSYEQYF
DNA: TGCGCCAGCAGAGTTACAGGGTCCTACGAGCAGTACTTC

D: TRBD2
V: TRBV4-1
size: .
J: TRBJ2-3
CDR3: CASSQEIGTSGGTDTQYF
DNA: TGCGCCAGCAGCCAAGAAATAGGGACTAGCGGGGGCACAGATACGCAGTATTTT

D: .
V: TRBV6-1
size: .
J: TRBJ1-3
CDR3: CASSVSRGDSGNTIYF
DNA: TGTGCCAGCAGTGTCTCTCGGGGTGACTCTGGAAACACCATATATTTT

D: .
V: TRBV2
size: once
J: TRBJ1-2
CDR3: CASSTDRNYGYTF
DNA: TGTGCCAGCAGTACTGACAGAAACTATGGCTACACCTTC

D: .
V: TRBV7-9
size: .
J: TRBJ1-1
CDR3: CASRLNAGTEAFF
DNA: TGTGCCAGCAGATTAAACGCAGGGACTGAAGCTTTCTTT

D: TRBD1
V: TRBV3-1/TRBV3-2
size: .
J: TRBJ1-2
CDR3: CASSPRGTVNYGYTF
DNA: TGTGCCAGCAGCCCTAGAGGGACAGTTAACTATGGCTACACCTTC

D: TRBD2
V: TRBV4-3
size: .
J: TRBJ2-3
CDR3: CASSQDGAGAGDTQYF
DNA: TGCGCCAGCAGCCAAGATGGAGCGGGGGCCGGAGATACGCAGTATTTT

D: TRBD1
V: TRBV11-1
size: .
J: TRBJ2-3
CDR3: CASSLIGGGLDTQYF
DNA: TGTGCCAGCAGCTTAATAGGGGGCGGATTGGATACGCAGTATTTT

D: .
V: TRBV9
size: many
J: TRBJ1-1
CDR3: CASSRLGGTEAFF
DNA: TGTGCCAGCAGCCGTCTCGGGGGCACTGAAGCTTTCTTT

D: .
V: TRBV5-4
size: .
J: TRBJ1-2
CDR3: CASSLVTAPNYGYTF
DNA: TGTGCCAGCAGCTTGGTCACAGCCCCTAACTATGGCTACACCTTC

D: TRBD2
V: TRBV6-5
size: .
J: TRBJ2-7
CDR3: CASSYGTSGEQYF
DNA: TGTGCCAGCAGTTACGGGACTAGCGGCGAGCAGTACTTC

D: .
V: TRBV12-3/TRBV12-4
size: .
J: TRBJ1-3
CDR3: CASSVQTGNTIYF
DNA: TGTGCCAGCAGTGTTCAAACTGGAAACACCATATATTTT

D: .
V: TRBV20-1
size: once
J: TRBJ1-2
CDR3: CSARLLVKILF
DNA: TGCAGTGCTAGACTTTTAGTAAAGATCCTCTTC

D: TRBD1
V: TRBV6-5
size: once
J: TRBJ1-3
CDR3: CASRETGMNTIYF
DNA: TGTGCCAGCAGGGAGACAGGGATGAACACCATATATTTT

D: .
V: TRBV3-1/TRBV3-2
size: .
J: TRBJ2-7
CDR3: CASGADSYEQYF
DNA: TGTGCCAGCGGGGCTGACTCCTACGAGCAGTACTTC

D: .
V: TRBV15
size: once
J: TRBJ2-2
CDR3: CATSSKTGPGGELFF
DNA: TGTGCCACCAGCAGCAAAACAGGACCTGGCGGGGAGCTGTTTTTT

D: .
V: TRBV5-1
size: .
J: TRBJ2-2
CDR3: CASSSRLGTGELFF
DNA: TGCGCCAGCAGCTCCCGACTAGGGACCGGGGAGCTGTTTTTT

D: TRBD1
V: TRBV7-9
size: .
J: TRBJ2-7
CDR3: CASSRGTGVSYEQYF
DNA: TGTGCCAGCAGCAGGGGGACAGGGGTCTCCTACGAGCAGTACTTC

D: .
V: TRBV3-1/TRBV3-2
size: .
J: TRBJ1-2
CDR3: CASSHKLGGDYGYTF
DNA: TGTGCCAGCAGCCACAAGTTGGGCGGGGACTATGGCTACACCTTC

D: TRBD2
V: TRBV2
size: .
J: TRBJ2-7
CDR3: CASSETSGGHYEQYF
DNA: TGTGCCAGCAGTGAAACTAGCGGGGGACACTACGAGCAGTACTTC

D: TRBD1
V: TRBV25-1
size: .
J: TRBJ2-5
CDR3: CASSEWTGTGETQYF
DNA: TGTGCCAGCAGTGAATGGACAGGTACGGGGGAGACCCAGTACTTC

D: .
V: TRBV5-5
size: once
J: TRBJ1-2
CDR3: CASSPWVGSAGYGYTF
DNA: TGTGCCAGCAGCCCATGGGTGGGTTCCGCCGGGTATGGCTACACCTTC

D: TRBD2
V: TRBV6-5
size: .
J: TRBJ2-7
CDR3: CASILSGGTAYEQYF
DNA: TGTGCCAGCATCCTTAGCGGGGGGACGGCCTACGAGCAGTACTTC

D: TRBD1
V: TRBV7-8
size: once
J: TRBJ1-2
CDR3: CASSLRQGSYTF
DNA: TGTGCCAGCAGCCTGAGACAGGGGAGCTACACCTTC

D: .
V: TRBV10-1
size: many
J: TRBJ2-3
CDR3: CASSESSGLAPIREGTDTQYF
DNA: TGCGCCAGCAGTGAGTCCAGTGGGCTAGCCCCGATCCGCGAGGGCACAGATACGCAGTATTTT

D: .
V: TRBV5-6
size: .
J: TRBJ2-7
CDR3: CASSFISGQGGAEQYF
DNA: TGTGCCAGCAGCTTTATCTCTGGGCAGGGGGGTGCCGAGCAGTACTTC

D: TRBD1
V: TRBV7-2
size: .
J: TRBJ1-4
CDR3: CASSLTRTGLFEKLFF
DNA: TGTGCCAGCAGCTTGACCCGGACAGGCCTTTTTGAAAAACTGTTTTTT

D: .
V: TRBV11-3
size: .
J: TRBJ1-4
CDR3: CASSEDNEKLFF
DNA: TGTGCCAGCTCCGAGGATAATGAAAAACTGTTTTTT

D: .
V: TRBV5-4
size: .
J: TRBJ1-2
CDR3: CASSGPATNYGYTF
DNA: TGTGCCAGCAGCGGGCCGGCGACTAACTATGGCTACACCTTC

D: .
V: TRBV9
size: once
J: TRBJ2-3
CDR3: CASSVGEGVGTDTQYF
DNA: TGTGCCAGCAGCGTAGGGGAAGGGGTCGGCACAGATACGCAGTATTTT

D: .
V: TRBV5-1
size: .
J: TRBJ2-5
CDR3: CASSRFHPGETQYF
DNA: TGCGCCAGCAGCCGCTTCCACCCCGGGGAGACCCAGTACTTC

D: .
V: TRBV12-3/TRBV12-4
size: .
J: TRBJ1-3
CDR3: CASRPGSGNTIYF
DNA: TGTGCCAGCCGTCCAGGCTCTGGAAACACCATATATTTT

D: TRBD2
V: TRBV13
size: once
J: TRBJ2-3
CDR3: CASSSTSGGLRTDTQYF
DNA: TGTGCCAGCAGCTCGACTAGCGGGGGCCTGCGAACAGATACGCAGTATTTT

D: TRBD2
V: TRBV13
size: .
J: TRBJ2-3
CDR3: CASTPFGGGGDTQYF
DNA: TGTGCCAGCACCCCATTTGGCGGGGGGGGCGATACGCAGTATTTT

D: TRBD2
V: TRBV6-1
size: .
J: TRBJ2-7
CDR3: CASSEMSGVPSEQYF
DNA: TGTGCCAGCAGTGAGATGAGCGGGGTCCCCTCCGAGCAGTACTTC

D: TRBD1
V: TRBV9
size: .
J: TRBJ1-1
CDR3: CASSEGDREPFF
DNA: TGTGCCAGCAGCGAAGGAGACAGGGAGCCTTTCTTT

D: .
V: TRBV21-1
size: .
J: TRBJ2-1
CDR3: CASSKGLDRAGVKNEQFF
DNA: TGTGCCAGCAGCAAAGGGCTGGACAGGGCAGGCGTTAAGAATGAGCAGTTCTTC

D: TRBD1
V: TRBV5-1
size: .
J: TRBJ2-5
CDR3: CASSLSDYTGAETQYF
DNA: TGCGCCAGCAGCTTATCGGATTATACAGGGGCAGAGACCCAGTACTTC

D: TRBD2
V: TRBV7-3
size: once
J: TRBJ2-3
CDR3: CASSLGAGGLNTQYF
DNA: TGTGCCAGCAGCTTAGGAGCGGGGGGTCTCAATACGCAGTATTTT

D: TRBD1
V: TRBV6-5
size: .
J: TRBJ1-2
CDR3: CASSTSPGTVYGYTF
DNA: TGTGCCAGCAGTACGAGTCCCGGGACAGTCTATGGCTACACCTTC

D: .
V: TRBV12-3/TRBV12-4
size: .
J: TRBJ1-3
CDR3: CASSPSGNTIYF
DNA: TGTGCCAGCAGTCCCTCGGGAAACACCATATATTTT

D: .
V: TRBV6-1
size: .
J: TRBJ1-1
CDR3: CASSERGGAEEAFF
DNA: TGTGCCAGCAGTGAACGGGGGGGCGCGGAAGAAGCTTTCTTT